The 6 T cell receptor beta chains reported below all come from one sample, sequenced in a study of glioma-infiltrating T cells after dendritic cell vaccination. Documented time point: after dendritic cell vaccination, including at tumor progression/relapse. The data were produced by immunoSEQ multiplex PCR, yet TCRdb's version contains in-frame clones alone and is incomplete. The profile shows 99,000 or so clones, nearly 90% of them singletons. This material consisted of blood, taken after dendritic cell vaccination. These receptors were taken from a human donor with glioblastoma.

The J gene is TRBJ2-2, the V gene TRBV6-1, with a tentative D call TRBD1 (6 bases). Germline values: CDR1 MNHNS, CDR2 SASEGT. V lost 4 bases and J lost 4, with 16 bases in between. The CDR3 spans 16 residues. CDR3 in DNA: TGTGCCAGCAGTGGGGCTGCAGGGGTGGGCACCGGGGAGCTGTTTTTT. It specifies CASSGAAGVGTGELFF.

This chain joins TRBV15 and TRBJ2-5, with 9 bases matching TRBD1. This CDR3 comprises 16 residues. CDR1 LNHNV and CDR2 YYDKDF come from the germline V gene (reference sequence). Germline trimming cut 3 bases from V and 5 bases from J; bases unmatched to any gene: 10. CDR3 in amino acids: CATSRQSGTGLETQYF. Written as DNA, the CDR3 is TGTGCCACCAGCAGGCAATCCGGGACAGGGTTGGAGACCCAGTACTTC.

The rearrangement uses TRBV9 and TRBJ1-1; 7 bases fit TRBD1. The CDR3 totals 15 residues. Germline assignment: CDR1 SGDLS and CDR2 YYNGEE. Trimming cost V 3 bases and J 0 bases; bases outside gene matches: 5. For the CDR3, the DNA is TGTGCCAGCAGCGCCGGGACAGACATGAACACTGAAGCTTTCTTT. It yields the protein CASSAGTDMNTEAFF.

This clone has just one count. The CDR3 bases are TGCGCCAGCGCCCTAACGGGACAGGGGTCCTACGAGCAGTACTTC. It yields the protein CASALTGQGSYEQYF. V and J are TRBV5-1 and TRBJ2-7; 10 bases line up with TRBD1. The germline V gene encodes CDR1 SGHRS and CDR2 YFSETQ. The CDR3 is made up of 15 amino acids. Trimming at V came to 7 bases and at J to 1 base, leaving 8 bases not matched to a gene.

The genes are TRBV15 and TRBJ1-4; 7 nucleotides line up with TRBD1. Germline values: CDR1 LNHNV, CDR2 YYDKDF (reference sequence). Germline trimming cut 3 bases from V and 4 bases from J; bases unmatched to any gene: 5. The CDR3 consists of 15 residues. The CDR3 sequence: CATSRRTGVNEKLFF. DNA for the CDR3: TGTGCCACCAGCAGGCGGACAGGAGTTAATGAAAAACTGTTTTTT.

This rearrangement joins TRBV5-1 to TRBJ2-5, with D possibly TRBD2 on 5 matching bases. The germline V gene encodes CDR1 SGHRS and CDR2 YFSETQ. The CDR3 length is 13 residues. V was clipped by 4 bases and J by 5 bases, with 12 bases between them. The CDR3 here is CASSPGSQETQYF. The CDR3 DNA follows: TGCGCCAGCAGCCCGGGGAGTCAGGAGACCCAGTACTTC.